These T cell receptor beta chains were read from a single sample in a study of blood T cell repertoires in COVID-19. The repertoire was sequenced with immunoSEQ multiplex PCR; TCRdb's copy has only in-frame clones and lacks some. Among roughly 160,000 clones, around 80% were seen once, and the ten largest hold about 19%. Input material: peripheral blood. All receptors derive from an older woman who had recovered from COVID-19. Both conserved end residues are part of each CDR3. The D gene is left open where the match is weak. The listing skips clone size in some rows; elsewhere it reads once, few, many or a size class.

TRBV27	-	TRBD1	TRBJ1-2	TGTGCCAGCAGTTCCCAACAGGGGGTTTATGGCTACACCTTC	CASSSQQGVYGYTF
TRBV18	-	-	TRBJ1-4	TGTGCCAGCTCTCTACGCGGGGGCGAAAAACTGTTTTTT	CASSLRGGEKLFF
TRBV11-2	-	TRBD1	TRBJ1-4	TGTGCCAGCAGAGTGTGGGGACAGAGGGGGGAAAAACTGTTTTTT	CASRVWGQRGEKLFF
TRBV10-3	-	-	TRBJ1-1	TGTGCCATCAGTGAGTCGTTGGGGGGGACTGAAGCTTTCTTT	CAISESLGGTEAFF
TRBV27	-	-	TRBJ1-3	TGTGCCAGCAGTCCCGGAGCGGGGAACGGTGGAAACACCATATATTTT	CASSPGAGNGGNTIYF
TRBV29-1	few	-	TRBJ2-1	TGCAGCGTGCGGACAGACCCCAGAGTAGGGTTCTTC	CSVRTDPRVGFF
TRBV5-4	-	TRBD2	TRBJ2-2	TGTGCCAGCAGCGCCGGGACTAGCGGAACCGGGGAGCTGTTTTTT	CASSAGTSGTGELFF
TRBV24-1	-	TRBD1	TRBJ2-5	TGTGCCACCAGTGATATCCGGGACAGTCAAGAGACCCAGTACTTC	CATSDIRDSQETQYF
TRBV10-3	-	TRBD2	TRBJ2-3	TGTGCCATCGCGAGCGGGAGGGAGAGCACAGATACGCAGTATTTT	CAIASGRESTDTQYF
TRBV9	-	-	TRBJ2-2	TGTGCCAGCAGCGTAGTACAGGGAAGGGGCGGGGAGCTGTTTTTT	CASSVVQGRGGELFF
TRBV2	-	-	TRBJ1-1	TGTGCCAGCAGCAATACAGGGACCGGCACTGAAGCTTTCTTT	CASSNTGTGTEAFF
TRBV18	once	-	TRBJ1-3	TGTGCCAGCACGACAGCCTCTGGAAACACCATATATTTT	CASTTASGNTIYF
TRBV5-6	-	-	TRBJ1-2	TGTGCCAGCAGCTGGGGGGGGCCGGCCCCATTGGGCTACACCTTC	CASSWGGPAPLGYTF
TRBV7-8	-	-	TRBJ2-3	TGTGCCAGCCTCGGACATTTTATGACAGATACGCAGTATTTT	CASLGHFMTDTQYF
TRBV18	-	TRBD2	TRBJ2-1	TGTGCCAGCTCACCCGGGACTAGCCCCTACAATGAGCAGTTCTTC	CASSPGTSPYNEQFF
TRBV18	-	TRBD1	TRBJ1-2	TGTGCCAGCTCACCCGGACAGGGAGAGGGCTACACCTTC	CASSPGQGEGYTF
TRBV7-6	-	-	TRBJ1-3	TGTGCCAGCAGCTTAGAGCTGGCAGGGATGCACTCTGGAAACACCATATATTTT	CASSLELAGMHSGNTIYF
TRBV28	-	TRBD1	TRBJ2-7	TGTGCCAGCAGTCTTTTCACCGGGACAGGGGGGTACGAGCAGTACTTC	CASSLFTGTGGYEQYF
TRBV5-1	-	-	TRBJ2-2	TGCGCCAGCAGCCCGGACAGACCGAACACCGGGGAGCTGTTTTTT	CASSPDRPNTGELFF
TRBV10-3	-	-	TRBJ2-2	TGTGCCACCACCCAGGGATCCGGGGAGCTGTTTTTT	CATTQGSGELFF
TRBV3-1/TRBV3-2	-	-	TRBJ1-5	TGTGCCAGCAGCCCCGGGGTGCCGGGCAATCAGCCCCAGCATTTT	CASSPGVPGNQPQHF
TRBV20-1	-	-	TRBJ1-5	TGCAGTGCTACAGCGGATCAGCCCCAGCATTTT	CSATADQPQHF
TRBV9	-	TRBD2	TRBJ2-2	TGTGCCAGCAGCCCGCTAGCGGGATCCACCGGGGAGCTGTTTTTT	CASSPLAGSTGELFF
TRBV11-2	-	-	TRBJ2-1	TGTGCCAGCAGCCAGTACAATGAGCAGTTCTTC	CASSQYNEQFF
TRBV14	-	-	TRBJ2-3	TGTGCCAGCAGCCAAGCTTTTCCCGGGAGCACAGATACGCAGTATTTT	CASSQAFPGSTDTQYF
TRBV6-5	-	TRBD1	TRBJ2-1	TGTGCCAGCACCCGGGACAGGGGGAATGAGCAGTTCTTC	CASTRDRGNEQFF